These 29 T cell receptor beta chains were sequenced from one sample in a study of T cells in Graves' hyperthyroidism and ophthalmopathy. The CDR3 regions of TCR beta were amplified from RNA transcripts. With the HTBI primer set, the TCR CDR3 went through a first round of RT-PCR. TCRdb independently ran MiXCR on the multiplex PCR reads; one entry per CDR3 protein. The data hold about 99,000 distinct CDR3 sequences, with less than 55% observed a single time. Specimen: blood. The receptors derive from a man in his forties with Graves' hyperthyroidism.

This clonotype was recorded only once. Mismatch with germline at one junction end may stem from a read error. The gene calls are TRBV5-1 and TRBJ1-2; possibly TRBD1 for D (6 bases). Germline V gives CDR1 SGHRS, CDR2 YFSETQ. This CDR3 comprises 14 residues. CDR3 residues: CTSSPGGGDYGYTF. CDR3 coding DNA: TGCACCAGCAGCCCCGGAGGGGGGGACTATGGCTACACCTTC. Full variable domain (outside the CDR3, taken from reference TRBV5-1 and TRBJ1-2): KAGVTQTPRYLIKTRGQQVTLSCSPISGHRSVSWYQQTPGQGLQFLFEYFSETQRNKGNFPGRFSGRQFSNSRSEMNVSTLELGDSALYLCTSSPGGGDYGYTFGSGTRLTVV.

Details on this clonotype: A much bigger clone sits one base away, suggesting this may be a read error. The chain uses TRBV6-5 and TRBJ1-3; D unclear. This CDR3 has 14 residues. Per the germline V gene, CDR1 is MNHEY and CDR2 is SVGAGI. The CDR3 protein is CASSAAPEGNAIYF. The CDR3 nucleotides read TGTGCCAGCAGTGCAGCCCCGGAGGGAAACGCCATATATTTT.

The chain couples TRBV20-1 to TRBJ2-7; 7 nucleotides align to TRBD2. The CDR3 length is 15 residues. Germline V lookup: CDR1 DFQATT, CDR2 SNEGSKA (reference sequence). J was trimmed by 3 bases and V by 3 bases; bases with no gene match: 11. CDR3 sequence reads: CSARGVSGWYYEQYF. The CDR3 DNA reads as TGCAGTGCTAGGGGGGTTAGCGGGTGGTACTACGAGCAGTACTTC.

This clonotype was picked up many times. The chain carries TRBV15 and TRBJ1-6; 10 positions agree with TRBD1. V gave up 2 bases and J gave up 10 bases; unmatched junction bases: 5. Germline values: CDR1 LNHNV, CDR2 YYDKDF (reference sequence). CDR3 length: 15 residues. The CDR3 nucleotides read TGTGCCACCAGCAGAAAGACAGGGGGCCAGTCACCCCTCCACTTT. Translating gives CATSRKTGGQSPLHF.

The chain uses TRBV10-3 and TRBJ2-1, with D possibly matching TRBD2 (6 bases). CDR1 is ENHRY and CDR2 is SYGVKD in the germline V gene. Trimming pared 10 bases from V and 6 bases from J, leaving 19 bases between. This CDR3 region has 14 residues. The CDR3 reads CATTPDYPPNEQFF. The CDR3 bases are TGTGCCACTACTCCGGACTACCCTCCCAATGAGCAGTTCTTC.

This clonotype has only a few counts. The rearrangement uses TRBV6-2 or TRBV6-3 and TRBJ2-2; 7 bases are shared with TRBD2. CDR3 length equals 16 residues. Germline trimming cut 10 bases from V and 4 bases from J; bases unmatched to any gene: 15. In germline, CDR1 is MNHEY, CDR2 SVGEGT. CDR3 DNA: TGTGCCACCCATCGAGGCGGGAGTTTGAGCACCGGGGAGCTGTTTTTT. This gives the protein CATHRGGSLSTGELFF.

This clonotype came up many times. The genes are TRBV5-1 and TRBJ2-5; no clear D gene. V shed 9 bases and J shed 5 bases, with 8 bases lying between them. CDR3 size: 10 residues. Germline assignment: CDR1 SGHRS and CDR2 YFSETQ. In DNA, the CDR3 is TGCGCCACCACCCCGGAGACCCAGTACTTC. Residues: CATTPETQYF.

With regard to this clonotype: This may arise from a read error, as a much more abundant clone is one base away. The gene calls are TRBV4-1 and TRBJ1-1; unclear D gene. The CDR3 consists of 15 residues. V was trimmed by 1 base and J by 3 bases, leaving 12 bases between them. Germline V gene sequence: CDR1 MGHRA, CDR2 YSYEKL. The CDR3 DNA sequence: TGCGCCAGCAGCCAAGGGGGAAGGGATGACACTGAAGCTTTCTTT. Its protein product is CASSQGGRDDTEAFF.

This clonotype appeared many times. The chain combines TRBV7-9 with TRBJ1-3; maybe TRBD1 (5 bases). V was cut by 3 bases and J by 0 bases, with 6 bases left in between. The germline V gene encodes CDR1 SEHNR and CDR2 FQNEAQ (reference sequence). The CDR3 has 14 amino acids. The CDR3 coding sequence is TGTGCCAGCAGCTTGCAGGGCTCTGGAAACACCATATATTTT. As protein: CASSLQGSGNTIYF.

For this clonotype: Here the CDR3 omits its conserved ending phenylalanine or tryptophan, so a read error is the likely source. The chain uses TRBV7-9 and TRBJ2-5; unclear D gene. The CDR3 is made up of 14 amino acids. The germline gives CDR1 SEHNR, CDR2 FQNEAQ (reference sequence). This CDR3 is CASSLELNQEAQYV. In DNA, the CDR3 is TGTGCCAGCAGCTTAGAACTAAATCAAGAGGCCCAGTACGTC.

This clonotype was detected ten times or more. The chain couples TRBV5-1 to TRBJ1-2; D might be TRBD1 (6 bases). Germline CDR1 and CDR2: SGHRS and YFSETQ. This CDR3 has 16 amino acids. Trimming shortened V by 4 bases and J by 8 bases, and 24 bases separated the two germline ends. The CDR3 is CASSARGGAYVEGYTF. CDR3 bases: TGCGCCAGCAGCGCGAGAGGGGGGGCATATGTGGAGGGCTACACCTTC.

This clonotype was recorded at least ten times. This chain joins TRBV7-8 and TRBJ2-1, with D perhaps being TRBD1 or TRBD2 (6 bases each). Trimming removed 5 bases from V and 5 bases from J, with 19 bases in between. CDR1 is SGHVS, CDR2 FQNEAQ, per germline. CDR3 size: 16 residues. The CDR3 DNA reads TGTGCCAGCAGCAGGATTGGGGGGCGCGAAAACAATGAGCAGTTCTTC. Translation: CASSRIGGRENNEQFF.

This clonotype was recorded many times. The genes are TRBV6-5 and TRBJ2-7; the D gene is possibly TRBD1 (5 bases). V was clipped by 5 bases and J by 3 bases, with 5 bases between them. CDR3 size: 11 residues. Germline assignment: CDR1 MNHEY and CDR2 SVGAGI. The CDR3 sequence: CASSTGYEQYF. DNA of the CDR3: TGTGCCAGCAGTACAGGCTACGAGCAGTACTTC.

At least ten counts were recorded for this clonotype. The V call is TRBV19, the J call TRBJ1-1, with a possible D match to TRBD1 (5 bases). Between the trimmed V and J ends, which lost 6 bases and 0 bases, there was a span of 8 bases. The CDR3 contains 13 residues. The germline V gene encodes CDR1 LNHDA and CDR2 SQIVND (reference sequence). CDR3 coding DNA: TGTGCCAGTAGCAGGGTGCTGAACACTGAAGCTTTCTTT. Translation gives CASSRVLNTEAFF.

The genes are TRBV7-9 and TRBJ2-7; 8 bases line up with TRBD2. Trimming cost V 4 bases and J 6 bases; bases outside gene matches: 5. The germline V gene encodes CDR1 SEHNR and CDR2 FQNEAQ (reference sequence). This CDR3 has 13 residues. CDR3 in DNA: TGTGCCAGCAGCTGGGACGGGAGGGTCGAGCAGTACTTC. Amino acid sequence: CASSWDGRVEQYF.

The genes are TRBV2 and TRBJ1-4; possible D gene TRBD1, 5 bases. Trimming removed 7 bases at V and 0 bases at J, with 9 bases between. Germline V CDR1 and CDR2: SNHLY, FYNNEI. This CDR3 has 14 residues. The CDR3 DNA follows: TGTGCCAGCACGGGACTAGCAACTAATGAAAAACTGTTTTTT. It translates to CASTGLATNEKLFF.

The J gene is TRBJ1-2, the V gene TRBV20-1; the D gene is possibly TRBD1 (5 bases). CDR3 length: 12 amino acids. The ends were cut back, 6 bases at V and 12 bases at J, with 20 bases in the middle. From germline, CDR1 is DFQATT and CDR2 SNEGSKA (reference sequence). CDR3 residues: CSAGGGTSGNTF. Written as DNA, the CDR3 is TGCAGTGCCGGTGGGGGGACGTCTGGAAACACCTTC.

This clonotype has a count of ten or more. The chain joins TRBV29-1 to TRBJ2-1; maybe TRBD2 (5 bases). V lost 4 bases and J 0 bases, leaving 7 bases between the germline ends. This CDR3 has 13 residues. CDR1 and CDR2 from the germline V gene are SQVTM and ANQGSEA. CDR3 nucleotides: TGCAGCGTTGTGGGAGCCTCCTACAATGAGCAGTTCTTC. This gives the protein CSVVGASYNEQFF.

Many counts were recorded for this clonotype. The CDR3 protein is CASSLTNSPLHF. CDR3 DNA sequence: TGTGCCAGCAGTTTAACAAATTCACCCCTCCACTTT. The chain links TRBV28 to TRBJ1-6, with D unresolved. The CDR3 extends over 12 amino acids. V was trimmed by 2 bases and J by 7 bases, leaving 3 bases between them. CDR1 MDHEN and CDR2 SYDVKM come from the germline V gene.

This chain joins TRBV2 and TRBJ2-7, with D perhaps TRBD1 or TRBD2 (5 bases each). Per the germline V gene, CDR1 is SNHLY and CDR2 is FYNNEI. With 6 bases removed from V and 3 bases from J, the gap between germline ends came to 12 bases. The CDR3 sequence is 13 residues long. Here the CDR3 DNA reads TGTGCCAGCAGGAGGGGTATCGGCTACGAGCAGTACTTC. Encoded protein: CASRRGIGYEQYF.

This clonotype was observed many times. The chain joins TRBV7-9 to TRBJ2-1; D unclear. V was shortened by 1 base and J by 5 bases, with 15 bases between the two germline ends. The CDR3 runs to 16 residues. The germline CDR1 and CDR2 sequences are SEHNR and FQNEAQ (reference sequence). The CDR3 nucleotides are TGTGCCAGCAGCTTAGAAGAGGTCAGCACGGACAATGAGCAGTTCTTC. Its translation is CASSLEEVSTDNEQFF.

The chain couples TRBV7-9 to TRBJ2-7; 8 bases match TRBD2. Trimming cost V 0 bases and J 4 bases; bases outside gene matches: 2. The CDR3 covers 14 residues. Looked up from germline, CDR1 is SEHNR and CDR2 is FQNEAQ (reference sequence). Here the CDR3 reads CASSLALAGYEQYF. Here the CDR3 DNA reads TGTGCCAGCAGCTTAGCTCTAGCGGGTTACGAGCAGTACTTC.

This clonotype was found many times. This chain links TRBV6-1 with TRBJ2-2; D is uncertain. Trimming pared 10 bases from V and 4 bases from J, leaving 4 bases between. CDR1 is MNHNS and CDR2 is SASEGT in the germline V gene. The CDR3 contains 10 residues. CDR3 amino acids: CAIGTGELFF. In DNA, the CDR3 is TGTGCCATCGGCACCGGGGAGCTGTTTTTT.

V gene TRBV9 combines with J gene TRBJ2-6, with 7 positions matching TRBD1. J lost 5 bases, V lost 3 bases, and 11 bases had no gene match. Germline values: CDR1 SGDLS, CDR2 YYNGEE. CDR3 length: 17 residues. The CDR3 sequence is CASSAHRGGVRANVLTF. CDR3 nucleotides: TGTGCCAGCAGCGCACATAGAGGGGGCGTTAGGGCCAACGTCCTGACTTTC.

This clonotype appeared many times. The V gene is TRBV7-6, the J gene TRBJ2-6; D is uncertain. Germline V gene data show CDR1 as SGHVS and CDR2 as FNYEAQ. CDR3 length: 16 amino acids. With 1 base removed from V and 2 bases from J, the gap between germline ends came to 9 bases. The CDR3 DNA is TGTGCCAGCAGCTTAGATGGGTTTACTGGGGCCAACGTCCTGACTTTC. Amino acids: CASSLDGFTGANVLTF. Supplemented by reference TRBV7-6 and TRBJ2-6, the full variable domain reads GAGVSQSPRYKVTKRGQDVALRCDPISGHVSLYWYRQALGQGPEFLTYFNYEAQQDKSGLPNDRFSAERPEGSISTLTIQRTEQRDSAMYRCASSLDGFTGANVLTFGAGSRLTVL.

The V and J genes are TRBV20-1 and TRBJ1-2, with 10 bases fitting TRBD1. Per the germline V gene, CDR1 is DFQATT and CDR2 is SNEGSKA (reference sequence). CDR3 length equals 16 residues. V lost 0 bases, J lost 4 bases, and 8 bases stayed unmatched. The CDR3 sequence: CSARDPTGQGSYGYTF. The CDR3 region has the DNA TGCAGTGCTAGAGATCCAACGGGACAGGGGAGCTATGGCTACACCTTC.

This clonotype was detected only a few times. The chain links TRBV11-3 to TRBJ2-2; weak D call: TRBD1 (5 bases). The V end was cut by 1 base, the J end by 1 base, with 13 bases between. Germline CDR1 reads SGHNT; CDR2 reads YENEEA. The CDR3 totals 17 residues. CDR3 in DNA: TGTGCCAGCAGCTTAGGGGGCCCGACATGGAACACCGGGGAGCTGTTTTTT. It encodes CASSLGGPTWNTGELFF.

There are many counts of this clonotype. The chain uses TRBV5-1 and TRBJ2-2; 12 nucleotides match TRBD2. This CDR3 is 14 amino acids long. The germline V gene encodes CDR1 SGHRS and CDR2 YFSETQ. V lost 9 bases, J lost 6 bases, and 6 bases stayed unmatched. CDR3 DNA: TGCGCCACGCGACTAGCGGGAGAGGCCGGGGAGCTGTTTTTT. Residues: CATRLAGEAGELFF.

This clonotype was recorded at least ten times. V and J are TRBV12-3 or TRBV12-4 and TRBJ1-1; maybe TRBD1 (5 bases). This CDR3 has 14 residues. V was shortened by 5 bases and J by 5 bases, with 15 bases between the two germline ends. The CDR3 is CASSNRRSRTEAFF. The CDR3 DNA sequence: TGTGCCAGCAGTAACAGGCGTAGTAGAACTGAAGCTTTCTTT.